This TCR beta chain appears in the sequencing data of a study of blood T cell repertoires in COVID-19 (dated by TCRdb to 2018 to 2020). At the level of the whole study: Collaborator samples came from the United States, Italy and Spain and covered acute and convalescent phases of COVID-19. The material from the prospective study consisted of cDNA or gDNA derived from T cells, B-cell-depleted T cells, or PBMCs. Deeply sampled blood TCRbeta repertoires from subjects exposed to, actively infected with, or recovered from COVID-19 were included in the dataset. The repertoires were made available in a free public database intended to serve as a resource for research on the immune response to SARS-CoV-2. The samples were drawn from two sources: the first 160 participants of the ongoing ImmuneRACE study, and 1,200 or so subjects contributed by 6 global collaborators. The sample metadata nearly always contained a de-identified subject ID, COVID-19 status, age in years and sex. Where HLA class I and class II types were available, the types were taken from metadata supplied by the sample provider, not from assay-based typing. The paper as a whole reports these results and caveats: How much clinical and demographic metadata was included differed by source and by participant, and the metadata was provided uncurated.

The immunoSEQ Assay, a bias-controlled multiplex PCR, was used to amplify TCRbeta CDR3 regions from genomic DNA. Turning to the authors' computational methods: The number of nucleated cells in each sample was estimated from the amplification of reference gene primers within the assay. Sequence reads were collapsed and filtered to measure the absolute abundance of every unique TCRbeta CDR3 rearrangement. For each sample, productive Simpson clonality was calculated by taking the square root of Simpson's diversity index across productive rearrangements. TCRdb mirrors the immuneACCESS table, restricted to in-frame sequences. Some clones are absent from its copies; in checked studies, under half trace to an unresolved V gene, and the reason for the others is unknown. D and trimming come from the DNA, and the V and J calls and clone size come from that table. The sample table holds about 140,000 clones, of which roughly 80% were seen once. The ten largest clones represent 8% to 10% of the sample.

Collaborating institutions collected whole blood in K2EDTA tubes following their own protocols. Collaborator samples were shipped for TCRbeta analysis as frozen whole blood, isolated PBMCs, or DNA extracted from either sample type. Remarks on this clone: What antigen it recognizes has not been identified. Qualities for individual bases were not recorded, and no much larger clone is one base off.

Taken from cysteine to phenylalanine, the CDR3 has 14 residues. The only DNA kept is the CDR3, 42 bases in frame from the first base. CDR1 and CDR2 are read off the germline V gene (reference sequence) as LNHDA and SQIVND. V is clipped by 5 bases and J by 0 bases, and the sequence between their germline boundaries is 11 bases long. Sequencing was carried out using peripheral blood. Recombination connected TRBV19 to TRBJ2-7; a weak D assignment points to TRBD1 (6 bases agree). This receptor was identified in a woman over 75 in a cohort sampled during active or convalescent COVID-19. CDR3 sequence: CASSWQGSSYEQYF. The DNA sequence is as follows: TGTGCCAGTAGTTGGCAGGGGAGCTCCTACGAGCAGTACTTC. Where the CDR3 stops, the reference TRBV19 and TRBJ2-7 genes take over; the full variable domain is DGGITQSPKYLFRKEGQNVTLSCEQNLNHDAMYWYRQDPGQGLRLIYYSQIVNDFQKGDIAEGYSVSREKKESFPLTVTSAQKNPTAFYLCASSWQGSSYEQYFGPGTRLTVT.